This T cell receptor beta chain is from a study of regulatory T cells in long-lasting Graves disease. Notes on the study in general: Favored gene segments in persistent disease were TRBV28, TRBJ1-2 and TRBJ2-5.

To note about this clonotype: Its cognate antigen is unknown.

V shed 1 base and J shed 4 bases, with 20 bases lying between them. CDR1 SGHTA and CDR2 FQGNSA come from the germline V gene. This CDR3 is 18 amino acids long. The sample's time point: newly diagnosed GD, antithyroid drugs for less than 3 months. Scientists built the TCR library using RNA that was extracted from PBMCs. Patients with Graves' disease were diagnosed by American Thyroid Association guidelines. TCR beta libraries were built with iRepertoire HTBI primers and Arm-PCR of CDR3 regions. TCRdb itself ran the multiplex PCR reads through MiXCR, one entry per CDR3 protein. The sample comprises around 470,000 distinct CDR3 sequences, 14% of which are singletons, and roughly 18% rests with the top ten. The sample also formed part of further work on T cells in Graves' hyperthyroidism and ophthalmopathy. As that report states: An absence of ophthalmopathy progression within 18 months meant stable Graves' hyperthyroidism. The model's output predicted ophthalmopathy at a median of about 6.5 months prior to onset.

The clonotype was recovered from a woman between 45 and 60 years old with Graves disease. This specimen was peripheral blood mononuclear cells (PBMCs), taken at new diagnosis, from a patient treated with antithyroid drugs. The chain has TRBV7-2 and TRBJ2-4; D remains unclear. This chain's CDR3 is CASSLEVGHWAEKNIQYF. DNA of the CDR3: TGTGCCAGCAGCTTAGAAGTGGGTCACTGGGCCGAAAAAAACATTCAGTACTTC.